A selection of T cell receptor beta chains follows, all from one sample in a study of blood T cell dynamics during melanoma immunotherapy. Sequenced by immunoSEQ multiplex PCR; TCRdb stores in-frame clones only, minus some. The data contain about 6,300 clones, 92% of them singletons. The specimen comprised cell-free DNA from blood, sampled from a patient treated with checkpoint blockade. These TCRs come from a human donor with melanoma. Both conserved end residues are part of each CDR3. Each record gives: clone size, J gene, D gene, V gene, CDR3 DNA, CDR3 protein. The D gene is left open where the match is weak. Some rows mark clone size as missing; the rest say once, few, many or name a class of expanded clone.

. | TRBJ2-2 | TRBD2 | TRBV5-1 | TGCGCCAGCAGCCGACTAGCCACGAACACCGGGGAGCTGTTTTTT | CASSRLATNTGELFF
. | TRBJ1-3 | TRBD1 | TRBV6-5 | TGTGCCAGCAGATATGGACAGGGAGGAAACACCATATATTTT | CASRYGQGGNTIYF
once | TRBJ1-1 | TRBD1 | TRBV5-4 | TGTGCCAGCAGCTCGATACAGGGGGTGAACACTGAAGCTTTCTTT | CASSSIQGVNTEAFF
. | TRBJ1-1 | . | TRBV5-1 | TGCGCCAGCAGCTTGACCGGACAGAACACTGAAGCTTTCTTT | CASSLTGQNTEAFF
. | TRBJ2-3 | TRBD2 | TRBV7-6 | TGTGCCAGCAGCTTTTTGGCGGGGGGGACAGATACGCAGTATTTT | CASSFLAGGTDTQYF
. | TRBJ2-5 | TRBD2 | TRBV2 | TGTGCCAGCAGTGAAACGGGACTAGCGGAACAAGAGACCCAGTACTTC | CASSETGLAEQETQYF
. | TRBJ1-1 | . | TRBV7-9 | TGTGCCAGCAGCTTAGCGGTGGGGTTGAACACTGAAGCTTTCTTT | CASSLAVGLNTEAFF
. | TRBJ1-5 | . | TRBV27 | TGTGCCAGCAGTCGGGGGCGGGGGGACAATCAGCCCCAGCATTTT | CASSRGRGDNQPQHF
. | TRBJ2-7 | . | TRBV7-9 | TGTGCCAGCAGCCAACCTGGCGGGGAAAGCTACGAGCAGTACTTC | CASSQPGGESYEQYF
. | TRBJ2-6 | . | TRBV27 | TGTGCCAGCAGTAGGAGCTCTGGGGCCAACGTCCTGACTTTC | CASSRSSGANVLTF
. | TRBJ2-2 | . | TRBV7-2 | TGTGCCAGCTTCGCGGGGTGGCGGGGTCACACCGGGGAGCTGTTTTTT | CASFAGWRGHTGELFF
. | TRBJ2-5 | TRBD2 | TRBV28 | TGTGCCAGCAGTTTGATGGGAGGGCCCCAAGAGACCCAGTACTTC | CASSLMGGPQETQYF
. | TRBJ1-4 | . | TRBV27 | TGTGCCAGCAGTTTATTCCGGGGAGTTGCAACTAATGAAAAACTGTTTTTT | CASSLFRGVATNEKLFF
. | TRBJ2-1 | TRBD2 | TRBV5-1 | TGCGCCAGCAGCAGATTACTAGCGGGGAGAAATAATGAGCAGTTCTTC | CASSRLLAGRNNEQFF
. | TRBJ1-5 | . | TRBV4-3 | TGCGCCAGCAGCCAAGATGGCGGGTCGGATCAGCCCCAGCATTTT | CASSQDGGSDQPQHF
few | TRBJ2-2 | TRBD1 | TRBV29-1 | TGCAGCGCTGGGCAATCGACAGGGTTGGTCACCGGGGAGCTGTTTTTT | CSAGQSTGLVTGELFF
. | TRBJ2-3 | . | TRBV7-9 | TGTGCCAGCAGCTTAACAATGGGGGCCCCTAGCACAGATACGCAGTATTTT | CASSLTMGAPSTDTQYF
. | TRBJ1-4 | . | TRBV9 | TGTGCCAGCAGGCGAGGGGGGAGGGAAAAACTGTTTTTT | CASRRGGREKLFF
. | TRBJ2-2 | . | TRBV7-9 | TGTGCCAGCAGCCCCCCGGGACTCGCTACATCCGGGGAGCTGTTTTTT | CASSPPGLATSGELFF
. | TRBJ2-2 | . | TRBV19 | TGTGCCAGTAGTATCGTTGGTGCCGGGGAGCTGTTTTTT | CASSIVGAGELFF
. | TRBJ2-7 | . | TRBV4-3 | TGCGCCAGCAGCCAAGCCCACGGACCCTACGAGCAGTACTTC | CASSQAHGPYEQYF
. | TRBJ1-1 | TRBD1 | TRBV7-2 | TGTGCCAGCAGCTATAGGACAGGGGGTACTGAAGCTTTCTTT | CASSYRTGGTEAFF
few | TRBJ2-7 | . | TRBV7-9 | TGTGCCAGCAGCTTAAGAAGGGCAGGGGCGGATGAGCAGTACTTC | CASSLRRAGADEQYF
. | TRBJ2-7 | . | TRBV4-3 | TGCGCCAGCAGCCAAGAGAAGGGGGTGAGCTCCTACGAGCAGTACTTC | CASSQEKGVSSYEQYF
. | TRBJ2-5 | TRBD1 | TRBV2 | TGTGCCCGGCAGAGGACAGGCATGTTGGAGACCCAGTACTTC | CARQRTGMLETQYF
. | TRBJ2-5 | . | TRBV7-8 | TGTGCCAGCAGCTTAAGTCAGGCCGGCCCTGAGACCCAGTACTTC | CASSLSQAGPETQYF
. | TRBJ1-1 | . | TRBV7-2 | TGTGCCAGCAGCTTAGATGGGTTGGGAATGTGGATGAACACTGAAGCTTTCTTT | CASSLDGLGMWMNTEAFF
. | TRBJ1-1 | . | TRBV19 | TGTGCCAGTAGTATCGGTACTTCAACCGGGGAAGCTTTCTTT | CASSIGTSTGEAFF
. | TRBJ1-1 | . | TRBV29-1 | TGCAGCGTCCGTCGCGGCGGGGGCACTGAAGCTTTCTTT | CSVRRGGGTEAFF
. | TRBJ2-7 | TRBD2 | TRBV6-4 | TGTGCCAGCAGTGAAGAAGCGGGAGCCTACGAGCAGTACTTC | CASSEEAGAYEQYF
. | TRBJ2-7 | . | TRBV5-1 | TGCGCCAGCAGCTTGGTAAATGGGGCCAGCTACGAGCAGTACTTC | CASSLVNGASYEQYF
. | TRBJ2-3 | TRBD2 | TRBV4-2 | TGTGCCAGCAGCCAAGACGCTAGCGGGATGGGCACAGATACGCAGTATTTT | CASSQDASGMGTDTQYF
. | TRBJ1-2 | TRBD1 | TRBV28 | TGTGCCAGCAGTGTTCTCCGGACAGGGGGGACCTATGGCTACACCTTC | CASSVLRTGGTYGYTF
. | TRBJ1-1 | . | TRBV5-4 | TGTGCCAGCAGCCCGGGCCCAAGGAACACTGAAGCTTTCTTT | CASSPGPRNTEAFF